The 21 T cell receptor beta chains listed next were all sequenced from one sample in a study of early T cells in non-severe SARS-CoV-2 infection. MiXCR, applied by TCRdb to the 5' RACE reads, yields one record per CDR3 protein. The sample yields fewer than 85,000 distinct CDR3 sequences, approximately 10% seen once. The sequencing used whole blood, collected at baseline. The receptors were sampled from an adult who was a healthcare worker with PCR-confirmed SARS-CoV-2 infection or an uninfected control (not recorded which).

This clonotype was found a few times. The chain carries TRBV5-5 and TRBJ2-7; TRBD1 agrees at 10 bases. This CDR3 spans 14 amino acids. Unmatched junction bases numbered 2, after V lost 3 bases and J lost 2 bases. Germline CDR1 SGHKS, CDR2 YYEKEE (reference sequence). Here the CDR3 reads CASSWDRGPYEQYF. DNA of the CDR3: TGTGCCAGCAGCTGGGACAGGGGCCCCTACGAGCAGTACTTC.

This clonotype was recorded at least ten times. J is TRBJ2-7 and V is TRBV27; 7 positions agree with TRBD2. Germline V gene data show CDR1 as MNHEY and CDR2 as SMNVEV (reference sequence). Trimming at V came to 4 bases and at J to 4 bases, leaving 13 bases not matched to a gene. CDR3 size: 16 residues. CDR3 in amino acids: CASSSFQREGRYEQYF. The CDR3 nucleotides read TGTGCCAGCAGTTCATTTCAGAGGGAGGGGCGATACGAGCAGTACTTC.

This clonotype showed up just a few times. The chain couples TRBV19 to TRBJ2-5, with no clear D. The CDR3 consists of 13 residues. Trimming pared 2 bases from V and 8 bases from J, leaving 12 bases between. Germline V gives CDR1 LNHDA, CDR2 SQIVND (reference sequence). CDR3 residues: CASSIPLMGTQYF. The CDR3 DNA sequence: TGTGCCAGTAGTATACCGCTGATGGGCACCCAGTACTTC.

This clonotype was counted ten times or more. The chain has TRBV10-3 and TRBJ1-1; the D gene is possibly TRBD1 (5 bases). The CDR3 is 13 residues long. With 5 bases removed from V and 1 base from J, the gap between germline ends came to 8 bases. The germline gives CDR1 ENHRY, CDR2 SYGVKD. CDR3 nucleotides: TGTGCCATCAGTCTAGGGGAGAACACTGAAGCTTTCTTT. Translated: CAISLGENTEAFF.

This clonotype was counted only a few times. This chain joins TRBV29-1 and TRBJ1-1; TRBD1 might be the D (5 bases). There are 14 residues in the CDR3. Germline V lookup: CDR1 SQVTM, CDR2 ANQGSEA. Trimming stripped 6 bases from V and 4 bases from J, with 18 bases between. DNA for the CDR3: TGCAGCGTAGCTGCTTCCGGGGCCGGCACTGAAGCTTTCTTT. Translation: CSVAASGAGTEAFF.

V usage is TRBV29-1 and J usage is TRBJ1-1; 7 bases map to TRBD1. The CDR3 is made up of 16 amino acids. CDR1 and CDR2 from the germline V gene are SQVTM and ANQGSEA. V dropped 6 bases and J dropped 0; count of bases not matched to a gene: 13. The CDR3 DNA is TGCAGCGTGGACCGAAACAGGGGACCGATGAACACTGAAGCTTTCTTT. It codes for CSVDRNRGPMNTEAFF. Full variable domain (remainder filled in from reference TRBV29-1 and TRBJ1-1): SAVISQKPSRDICQRGTSLTIQCQVDSQVTMMFWYRQQPGQSLTLIATANQGSEATYESGFVIDKFPISRPNLTFSTLTVSNMSPEDSSIYLCSVDRNRGPMNTEAFFGQGTRLTVV.

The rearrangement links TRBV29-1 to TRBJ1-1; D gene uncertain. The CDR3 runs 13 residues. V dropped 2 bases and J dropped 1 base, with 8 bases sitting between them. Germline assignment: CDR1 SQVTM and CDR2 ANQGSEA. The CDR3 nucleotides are TGCAGCGTTGAATTTTCGGGGAACACTGAAGCTTTCTTT. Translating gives CSVEFSGNTEAFF.

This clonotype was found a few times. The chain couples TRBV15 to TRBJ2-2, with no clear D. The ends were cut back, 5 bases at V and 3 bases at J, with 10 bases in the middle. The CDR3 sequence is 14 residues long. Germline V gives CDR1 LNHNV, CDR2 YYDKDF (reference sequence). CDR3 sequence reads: CATSPPSYTGELFF. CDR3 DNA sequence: TGTGCCACCAGCCCCCCTTCATACACCGGGGAGCTGTTTTTT.

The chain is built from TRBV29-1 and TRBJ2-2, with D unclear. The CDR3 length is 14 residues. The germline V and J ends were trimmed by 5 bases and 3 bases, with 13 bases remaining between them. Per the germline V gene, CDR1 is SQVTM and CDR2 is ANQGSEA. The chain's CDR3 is CSVQVGLHTGELFF. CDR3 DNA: TGCAGCGTTCAAGTGGGGTTGCACACCGGGGAGCTGTTTTTT.

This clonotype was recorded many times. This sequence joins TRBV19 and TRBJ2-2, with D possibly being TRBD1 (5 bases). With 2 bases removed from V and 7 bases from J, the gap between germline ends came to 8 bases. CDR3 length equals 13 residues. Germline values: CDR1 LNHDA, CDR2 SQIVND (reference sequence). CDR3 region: CASSIPGRGELFF. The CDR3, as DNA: TGTGCCAGTAGTATACCAGGGCGCGGGGAGCTGTTTTTT.

For the CDR3, the DNA is TGCGCCAGCATGACAGGGGGCGGTCAAGAGACCCAGTACTTC. Translation gives CASMTGGGQETQYF. The chain combines TRBV5-1 with TRBJ2-5, with TRBD1 matching over 10 bases. Per the germline V gene, CDR1 is SGHRS and CDR2 is YFSETQ. Trimming cost V 6 bases and J 2 bases; bases outside gene matches: 4. The CDR3 totals 14 residues.

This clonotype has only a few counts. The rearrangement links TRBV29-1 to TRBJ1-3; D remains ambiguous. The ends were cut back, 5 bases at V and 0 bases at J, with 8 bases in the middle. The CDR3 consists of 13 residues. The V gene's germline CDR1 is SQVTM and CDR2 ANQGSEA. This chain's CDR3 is CSVRIGSGNTIYF. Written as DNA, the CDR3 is TGCAGCGTTCGCATAGGCTCTGGAAACACCATATATTTT.

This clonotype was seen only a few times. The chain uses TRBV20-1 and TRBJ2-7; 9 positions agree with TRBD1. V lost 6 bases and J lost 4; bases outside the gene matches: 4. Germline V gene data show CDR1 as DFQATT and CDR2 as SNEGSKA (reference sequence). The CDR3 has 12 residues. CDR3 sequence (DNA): TGCAGTGCCCAGGACAGGGGATACGAGCAGTACTTC. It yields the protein CSAQDRGYEQYF.

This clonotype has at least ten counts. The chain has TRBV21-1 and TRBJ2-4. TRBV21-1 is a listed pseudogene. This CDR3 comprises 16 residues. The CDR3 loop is CAGFYDPVTAKNIQYF. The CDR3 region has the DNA TGTGCCGGGTTTTACGATCCAGTGACGGCCAAAAACATTCAGTACTTC.

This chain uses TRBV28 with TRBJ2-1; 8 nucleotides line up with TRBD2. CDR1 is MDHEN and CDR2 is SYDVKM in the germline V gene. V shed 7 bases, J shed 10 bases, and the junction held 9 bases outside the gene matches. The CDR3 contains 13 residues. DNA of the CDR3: TGTGCCAGCATGGCCGGGGGGGCAATAGAGCAGTTCTTC. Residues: CASMAGGAIEQFF. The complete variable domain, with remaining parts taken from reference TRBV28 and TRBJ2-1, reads DVKVTQSSRYLVKRTGEKVFLECVQDMDHENMFWYRQDPGLGLRLIYFSYDVKMKEKGDIPEGYSVSREKKERFSLILESASTNQTSMYLCASMAGGAIEQFFGPGTRLTVL.

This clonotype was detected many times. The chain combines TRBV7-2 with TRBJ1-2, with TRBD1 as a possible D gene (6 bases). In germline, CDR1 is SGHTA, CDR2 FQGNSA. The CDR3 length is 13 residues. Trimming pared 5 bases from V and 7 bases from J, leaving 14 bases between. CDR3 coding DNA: TGTGCCAGCAGCCCCAACGCAGGGGTTGGCTACACCTTC. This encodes CASSPNAGVGYTF.

In nucleotides, the CDR3 is TGTGCCAGTAGTATTGGTGAAAAACTGTTTTTT. This codes for CASSIGEKLFF. The rearrangement joins TRBV19 to TRBJ1-4; the D is unclear. CDR3 length: 11 amino acids. Deletions cut 3 bases from V and 7 bases from J, with 3 bases between. Germline-derived CDR1 and CDR2 are LNHDA and SQIVND (reference sequence).

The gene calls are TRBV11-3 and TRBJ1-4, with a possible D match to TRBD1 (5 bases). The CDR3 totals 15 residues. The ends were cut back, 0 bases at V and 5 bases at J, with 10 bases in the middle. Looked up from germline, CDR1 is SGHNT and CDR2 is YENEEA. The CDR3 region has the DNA TGTGCCAGCAGCTTAGAGGGACCAATAAATGAAAAACTGTTTTTT. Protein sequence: CASSLEGPINEKLFF.

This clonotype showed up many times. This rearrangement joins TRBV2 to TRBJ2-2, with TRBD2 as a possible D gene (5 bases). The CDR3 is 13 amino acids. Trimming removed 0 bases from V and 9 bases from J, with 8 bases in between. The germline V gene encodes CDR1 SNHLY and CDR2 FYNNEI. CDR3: CASSEASERELFF. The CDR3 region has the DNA TGTGCCAGCAGTGAAGCTAGCGAAAGGGAGCTGTTTTTT.

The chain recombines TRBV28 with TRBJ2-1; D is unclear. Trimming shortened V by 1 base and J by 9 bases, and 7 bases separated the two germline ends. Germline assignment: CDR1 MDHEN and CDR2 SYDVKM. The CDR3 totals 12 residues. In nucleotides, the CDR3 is TGTGCCAGCAGTTTATCAATCGCTGAGCAGTTCTTC. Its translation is CASSLSIAEQFF.

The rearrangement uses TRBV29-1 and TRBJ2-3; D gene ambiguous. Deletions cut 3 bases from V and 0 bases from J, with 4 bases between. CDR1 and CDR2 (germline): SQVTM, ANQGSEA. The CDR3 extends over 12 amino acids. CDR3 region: CSVEGSTDTQYF. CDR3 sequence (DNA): TGCAGCGTTGAGGGTAGCACAGATACGCAGTATTTT.